The text below deals with one TCR beta chain. What it binds is unknown. This record comes from a study of cytomegalovirus exposure and HLA in healthy donors. Study summary: Out of fewer than 400 genotyped donors, about 81% belonged to the Caucasian-associated ancestry cluster.

Study-wide results and limits: The authors later found most CMV-associated TCR beta chains appeared HLA-restricted. Previous analysis showed most TCR beta V segments were productive about 87% or about 30% of the time. Most TCR sequences were rare, but some public TCRs occurred in many donors.

Primers: 60 Vbeta forward and 13 Jbeta reverse. TCRdb's table, derived via immunoSEQ multiplex PCR, lists solely in-frame clones and lacks some. The sample lists 95,000 to 100,000 clones, about 74% occurring once. Germline CDR1 and CDR2: LNHDA and SQIVND (reference sequence). V gave up 6 bases and J gave up 1 base, with 4 bases separating them. CDR3 length equals 12 residues. The J gene is TRBJ1-5, the V gene TRBV19; D call uncertain. The sequence derives from a female donor in good health and CMV-seronegative. The specimen sequenced was PBMCs. The CDR3, as DNA: TGTGCCAGTAGCCGGAGCAATCAGCCCCAGCATTTT. This translates into CASSRSNQPQHF.